This T cell receptor beta chain was identified in a study of cytomegalovirus exposure and HLA in healthy donors (dated by TCRdb to about 2017). Regarding the research as a whole: An earlier analysis of about 560 of the donors reported 276 Gb of sequence data and about 120 million unique TCR beta sequences obtained from roughly 180 million T cells. High-throughput TCR immunosequencing, statistical association of individual TCRs with disease status, and machine learning were combined to predict cytomegalovirus infection status. In the later analysis, no new phenotypic data were used to find candidate immune exposures; instead, reliance was placed on TCR beta sequences and their occurrence across donors. A later genetic analysis used genome-wide SNP genotypes for about 65% of the roughly 670 donors, treating that subset as a discovery cohort. An early release covering about 600 HLA-typed donors comprised about 320 gigabases of sequencing data and tens of millions of unique TCR sequences. The study was designed to test whether signatures of past pathogen exposure could be identified by cataloging public T cell receptors. Across about 380 genotyped donors of the cohort, an average of about 240,000 unique TCR beta nucleotide sequences per donor were sequenced, and approximately 17% of those sequences were non-productive. In a later analysis, previously published TCR beta repertoires from about 670 donors were re-analyzed and high-resolution HLA genotyping was added so that TCR occurrence patterns could be studied. Donor age, sex, ethnicity and CMV serostatus were compiled together with the repertoire data. Using immunosequencing, the study profiled T cell repertoires from approximately 700 subjects and related those repertoires to cytomegalovirus serostatus. All discovery cohort repertoires had been generated using a single sequencing platform. Class I and class II HLA loci were covered by the typing at four-digit resolution. Typing coverage varied by locus: roughly 620-640 donors for A, B, C, DRB1 and DQB1; roughly 520 for DQA1; more than 600 for DPA1; roughly 450 for DPB1. Besides the first cohort of roughly 640 subjects, a separate validation cohort made up of roughly 130 different subjects was used. An earlier analysis of around 580 of the donors used high-throughput TCR beta sequencing to judge whether each TCR beta V gene segment behaved as functional or pseudogenic. Among the roughly 390 genotyped donors, approximately 81% belonged to the genetic ancestry cluster associated with self-reported Caucasian donors. About five DR-DQ haplotypes were treated as single units for association and clustering because of strong linkage in the cohort.

Results and caveats for the whole study, not just this receptor: CMV serostatus was the only immune exposure information available for the cohort. According to the authors, the approach could potentially be generalized to other disease states and immunological phenotypes. The presence/absence analyses assumed that sequencing depth was roughly uniform across donors, and that assumption may not be true. Because HLA typing was missing for some donors at each locus, association tests included only the typed subset. Across donors, most TCR sequences were observed very rarely, whereas some public TCRs were present in many individuals. In a later analysis, the rate of TCR association differed among HLA loci, with DRB1 alleles having the most associated TCRs and HLA-C alleles having the fewest. About 17 rarely observed V segments, including chromosome 9 orphons, were excluded from the earlier analysis of about 600 of the donors because counts were too low. A later genetic analysis associated a missense DCLRE1C variant with V-gene and J-gene trimming of TCR beta chains, and an independent cohort replicated the association. A further reported finding was that TCR beta sequences accurately predicted the HLA-A and HLA-B alleles for most subjects in the first cohort. Some IMGT-functional V segments, including TRBV6-2 and TRBV6-3, could not be distinguished by the 87-base-pair reads and were therefore excluded. According to a later genetic analysis, donors in an Asian-associated ancestry cluster had fewer N-insertions in productive TCRs than the approximately 610-donor mean. Strong co-occurrence of HLA alleles, especially DR and DQ, made assigning TCR associations to individual alleles difficult. This cohort had only TCR beta chains sequenced, and the lack of alpha or paired-chain data limited which features could be detected. In an earlier analysis of some 540 of the donors, most TCR beta V segments appeared in productive rearrangements about 87% or about 30% of the time, broadly matching IMGT annotations. In vitro tests confirmed that three of the cytomegalovirus-associated TCR beta chains recognize cytomegalovirus antigens. Several of the top co-occurrence clusters appeared to be linked to parvovirus B19, influenza, CMV and Epstein-Barr virus, according to a later analysis. Compared with equally common non-associated chains, HLA-associated TCR beta chains in a later analysis were more clonally expanded and had lower generation probabilities. According to a later analysis, most CMV-associated TCR beta chains appeared to be HLA-restricted, and the HLA associations seemed to be driven largely by CMV exposure. Linkage disequilibrium might explain the correlated functional status among segregating V segments, but an unknown experimental factor could not be excluded. A group of highly shared sequence variants was considered likely to be a technical artifact of the sequencing pipeline. The classifier was reported to diagnose cytomegalovirus status with high specificity and sensitivity in both the original cohort and the validation cohort. The study listed approximately 150 TCR beta chains as associated with cytomegalovirus. Specific HLA alleles were associated with over 15,000 TCR beta sequences at a false discovery rate of 0.05 in a later analysis.

The cohort was made up of 666 healthy bone marrow donors. At the time of sampling, all cohort members were nominally healthy, though unrecorded immune exposures were likely present. The donor tested CMV seronegative, placing the donor among the approximately 400 seronegative members of the cohort. A peripheral blood sample was provided by each donor, and peripheral blood mononuclear cells were used for TCR beta sequencing. Genomic DNA was extracted from the blood cell samples with the Qiagen DNeasy Blood Extraction Kit. V lost 2 bases and J lost 7 bases; the stretch between them is 17 bases long. There are 15 amino acids in the CDR3, from cysteine to phenylalanine inclusive. The CDR3 DNA has 45 bases and is translated from base 1. According to the germline V gene, CDR1 reads MGHRA and CDR2 reads YSYEKL. Judged by its sample share, this clone qualifies as medium-sized (0.01 to 0.1%). Its antigen is unknown. Base qualities are not recorded, but no much larger clone differs from it by a single base.

Receptor libraries were prepared by the immunoSEQ multiplex PCR assay. A mixture of 60 forward primers for TCR Vbeta segments and 13 reverse primers for TCR Jbeta segments was used in the multiplex PCR. Amplification of the CDR3 region of rearranged TCR beta genes was performed with a multiplex PCR assay on genomic DNA. Amplified TCR beta libraries were sequenced as 87-base-pair reads on the Illumina HiSeq System. The authors' analysis ran thus. A later analysis counted some 74 million unique TCR beta chains across the 550 to 800 repertoires, and roughly 11 million of these chains were shared by at least two donors. To remove PCR and sequencing errors, raw reads were error-corrected and collapsed into unique sequences using a nearest-neighbor algorithm that merged closely related sequences. To assign V, D and J gene segments, CDR3 sequences were aligned to IMGT reference sequences. For a sequence to be retained, a match of at least six nucleotides to both a V gene segment and a J gene segment was required. Rearrangements were classified as productive when the CDR3 lacked stop codons and remained in frame with V and J, and all other rearrangements were classified as non-productive. CDR3 was defined by IMGT convention, running from the second conserved V-encoded cysteine to the conserved J-encoded phenylalanine. Sequences without an unambiguous match to a single V gene segment were excluded from the earlier analysis of a few hundred of the donors. In an earlier analysis of a few hundred of the donors, V segments were called functional above 56.7% productive rearrangements and were called segregating when the between-donor standard deviation exceeded 5%. To diagnose cytomegalovirus status from the catalog of TCR beta chain sequences, a statistical classification framework was built. In a later analysis, TCR nucleotide sequences were compared against IMGT/GENE-DB human TR gene sequences so that V and J genes could be assigned. Using the TCRdist pipeline, a later analysis assigned CDR3 sequences along with most-parsimonious VDJ recombination scenarios. In a later analysis, each TCR beta chain was defined by its CDR3 amino acid sequence together with its V-gene family, and reads without a unique V-gene family were excluded. To address suspected cross-contamination and a sequencing artifact, a later analysis removed 550 to 750 highly shared, low-generation-probability nucleotide sequences. A later analysis calculated a clonal expansion index for each public chain from normalized within-repertoire ranks of inferred template counts. A later analysis computed generation probabilities with a VDJ recombination model fitted to out-of-frame rearrangements, and checked the results against IGoR. In a later analysis, hypergeometric tests were used to score TCR-TCR, TCR-HLA and TCR-CMV co-occurrence, with a repertoire-size bias correction applied to TCR pairs. To estimate false discovery rates, a later analysis permuted the HLA or CMV assignments 20 times. In a later analysis, co-occurring TCRs were grouped using DBSCAN, and TCRdist sequence similarity was added for clustering within HLA-allele-positive subsets. Co-occurrence clustering excluded repertoires with fewer than 30,000 or more than 120,000 public chains, plus five with anomalous nucleotide sharing. The table comes from immuneACCESS by way of TCRdb, which keeps in-frame sequences with V and J called. Part of the clones is missing from these tables; in studies checked, under half for an unresolved V gene and the rest for unknown reasons. The V and J calls and clone size are taken from that table; D and trimming were inferred from the DNA. A total of around 120,000 clones appear in this sample, 70% to 80% of them only once. Jointly, the top ten make up 1.5% to 2% of the sample.

Sequenced material: PBMCs. This chain is built from TRBV4-1 and TRBJ1-1, with TRBD1 tentatively as D gene (5 bases match). The source is a woman between 18 and 29 years old in good health and CMV-seronegative. Read as DNA, the sequence is TGCGCCAGCAGCCAATTTCCAGGGTCCCAGGATGAAGCTTTCTTT. It specifies CASSQFPGSQDEAFF.